This section outlines one TCR beta chain sequence together with its context. Antigen specificity is unknown. This CDR3 is built from 15 residues. The V gene end was trimmed by 3 bases and the J gene end by 4 bases; junction bases not matched to a gene: 3. Germline V gene data show CDR1 as MDHEN and CDR2 as SYDVKM. The data originate from a study of cytomegalovirus exposure and HLA in healthy donors. Study as a whole: A preliminary data release comprised approximately 85 million unique TCRs obtained from HLA-typed donors. Findings of the study overall: Per published reports, the classifier diagnosed cytomegalovirus status with high specificity and sensitivity. The authors enumerated over 150 TCR beta chains as linked to cytomegalovirus.

The study ran its PCR with 60 Vbeta and 13 Jbeta primers. Profiled with immunoSEQ multiplex PCR; TCRdb holds only in-frame clones, not every one. The repertoire has about 82,000 clones, approximately 80% of them found once; the top ten carry approximately 20%. The sequenced sample consisted of PBMCs. This clonotype was obtained from a man between 65 and 85 years old in good health and CMV-seropositive. The rearrangement joins TRBV28 to TRBJ2-3, with 11 bases matching TRBD1. The CDR3 DNA reads TGTGCCAGCAGTTTGAGGACAGGGGGCTCAGATACGCAGTATTTT. Its protein product is CASSLRTGGSDTQYF.